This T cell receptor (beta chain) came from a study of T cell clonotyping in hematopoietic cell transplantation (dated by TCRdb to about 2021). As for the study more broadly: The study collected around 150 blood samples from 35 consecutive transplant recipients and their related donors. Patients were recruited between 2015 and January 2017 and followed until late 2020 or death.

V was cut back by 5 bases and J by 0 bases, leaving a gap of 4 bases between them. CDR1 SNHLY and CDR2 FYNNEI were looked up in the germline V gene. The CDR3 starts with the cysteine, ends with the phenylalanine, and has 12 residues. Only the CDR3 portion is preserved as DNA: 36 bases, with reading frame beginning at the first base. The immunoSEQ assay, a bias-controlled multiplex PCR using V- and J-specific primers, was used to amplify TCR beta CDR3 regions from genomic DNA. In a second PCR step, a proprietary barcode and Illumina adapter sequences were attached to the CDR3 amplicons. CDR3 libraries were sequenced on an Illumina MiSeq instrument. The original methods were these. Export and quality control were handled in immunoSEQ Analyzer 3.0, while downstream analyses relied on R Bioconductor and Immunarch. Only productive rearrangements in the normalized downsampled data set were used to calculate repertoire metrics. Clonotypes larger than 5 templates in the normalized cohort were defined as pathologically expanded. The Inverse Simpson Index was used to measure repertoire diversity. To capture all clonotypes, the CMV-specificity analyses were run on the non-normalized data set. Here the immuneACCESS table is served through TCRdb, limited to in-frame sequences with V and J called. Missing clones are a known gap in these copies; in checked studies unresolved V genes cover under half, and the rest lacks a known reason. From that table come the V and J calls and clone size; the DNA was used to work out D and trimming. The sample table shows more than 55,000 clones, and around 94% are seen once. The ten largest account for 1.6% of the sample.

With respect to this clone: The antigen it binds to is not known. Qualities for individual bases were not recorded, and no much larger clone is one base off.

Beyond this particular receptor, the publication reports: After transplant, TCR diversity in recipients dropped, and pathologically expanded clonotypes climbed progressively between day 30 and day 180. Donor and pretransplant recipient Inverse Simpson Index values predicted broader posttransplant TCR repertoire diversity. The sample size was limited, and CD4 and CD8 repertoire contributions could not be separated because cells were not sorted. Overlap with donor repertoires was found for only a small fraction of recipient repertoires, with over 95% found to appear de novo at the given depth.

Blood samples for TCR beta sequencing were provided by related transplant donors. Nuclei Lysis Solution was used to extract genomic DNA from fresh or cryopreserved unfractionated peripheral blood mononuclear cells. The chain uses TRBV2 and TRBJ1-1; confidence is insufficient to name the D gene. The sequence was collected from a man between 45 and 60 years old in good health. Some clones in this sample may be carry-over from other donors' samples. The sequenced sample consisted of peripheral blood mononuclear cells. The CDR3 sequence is CASSQMNTEAFF. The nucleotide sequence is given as TGTGCCAGCAGTCAGATGAACACTGAAGCTTTCTTT.